The 13 T cell receptor beta chains reported below all come from one sample, sequenced in a study of blood T cell repertoires in COVID-19. Some clones are missing from TCRdb's copy, which holds only in-frame ones; the method was immunoSEQ multiplex PCR. This repertoire shows about 200,000 clones, roughly 88% found once; its top ten account for roughly 5.6%. Sequencing input: peripheral blood. The receptors originated from a woman aged 40 to 50 who had recovered from COVID-19.

V usage is TRBV7-8 and J usage is TRBJ2-5; D might be TRBD2 (6 bases). This CDR3 region has 16 residues. Trimming stripped 1 base from V and 2 bases from J, with 14 bases between. Germline CDR1 SGHVS, CDR2 FQNEAQ. For the CDR3, the DNA is TGTGCCAGCAGCTTAGAGACTAGGGAATATCAAGAGACCCAGTACTTC. Translating it yields CASSLETREYQETQYF.

The J gene is TRBJ1-2, the V gene TRBV5-1; tentative D call: TRBD1 (6 bases). This CDR3 contains 15 residues. CDR1 is SGHRS, CDR2 YFSETQ, per germline. V lost 6 bases, J lost 1 base, and 16 bases lay in between. CDR3 DNA sequence: TGCGCCAGCACTAGTGGACAGAACTATAACTATGGCTACACCTTC. Its translation: CASTSGQNYNYGYTF.

The genes are TRBV3-1 (or the pseudogene TRBV3-2) and TRBJ1-1; D may be TRBD1 (6 bases). V lost 5 bases and J 1 base, leaving 8 bases between the germline ends. The CDR3 runs to 13 residues. Per the germline V gene, CDR1 is LGHDT and CDR2 is YNNKEL (reference sequence). CDR3 DNA: TGTGCCAGCAGCATACAGGGGAACACTGAAGCTTTCTTT. It yields the protein CASSIQGNTEAFF.

The V call is TRBV19, the J call TRBJ1-4; 7 bases align to TRBD1. The germline V gene has CDR1 LNHDA and CDR2 SQIVND (reference sequence). V shed 7 bases, J shed 3 bases, and the junction held 5 bases outside the gene matches. The CDR3 covers 14 residues. The CDR3 coding sequence is TGTGCCAGTAACCAGGGACAGCCTAATGAAAAACTGTTTTTT. Translated: CASNQGQPNEKLFF. Filled out from reference TRBV19 and TRBJ1-4, the complete variable domain reads DGGITQSPKYLFRKEGQNVTLSCEQNLNHDAMYWYRQDPGQGLRLIYYSQIVNDFQKGDIAEGYSVSREKKESFPLTVTSAQKNPTAFYLCASNQGQPNEKLFFGSGTQLSVL.

Only a few counts were recorded for this clone. The V call is TRBV7-3, the J call TRBJ2-2, with TRBD2 matching over 11 bases. The CDR3 sequence is 19 residues long. Trimming cost V 6 bases and J 4 bases; bases outside gene matches: 16. Germline assignment: CDR1 SGHTA and CDR2 FQGTGA. CDR3 in amino acids: CASSPGTSGLLGGTGELFF. The CDR3 region has the DNA TGTGCCAGCAGTCCCGGGACTAGCGGACTCTTAGGGGGCACCGGGGAGCTGTTTTTT.

This chain uses TRBV6-5 with TRBJ2-1, with a weak D call TRBD2 (6 bases). Germline CDR1 reads MNHEY; CDR2 reads SVGAGI. CDR3 length: 16 residues. Trimming took 2 bases from V and 0 from J, leaving 11 bases between them. The CDR3 protein is CASSYEGRDSYNEQFF. The CDR3 nucleotides are TGTGCCAGCAGTTACGAAGGGCGGGACTCCTACAATGAGCAGTTCTTC.

This clone appeared once. The CDR3 sequence is CASSPGTSTYEQYF. As DNA, the CDR3 is TGCGCCAGCAGCCCGGGGACTTCTACCTACGAGCAGTACTTC. The chain links TRBV5-1 to TRBJ2-7, with D possibly TRBD2 on 6 matching bases. Germline lookup yields CDR1 SGHRS and CDR2 YFSETQ. The ends were cut back, 4 bases at V and 2 bases at J, with 13 bases in the middle. This CDR3 comprises 14 residues. Full variable domain (rest looked up from reference TRBV5-1 and TRBJ2-7): KAGVTQTPRYLIKTRGQQVTLSCSPISGHRSVSWYQQTPGQGLQFLFEYFSETQRNKGNFPGRFSGRQFSNSRSEMNVSTLELGDSALYLCASSPGTSTYEQYFGPGTRLTVT.

The chain uses TRBV6-1 and TRBJ1-2; possibly TRBD1 for D (5 bases). The CDR3 totals 15 residues. Germline lookup yields CDR1 MNHNS and CDR2 SASEGT. V lost 2 bases and J 4 bases, leaving 14 bases between the germline ends. CDR3 amino acids: CASSEYRQGGYGYTF. As DNA, the CDR3 is TGTGCCAGCAGTGAATATCGGCAGGGTGGCTATGGCTACACCTTC.

The chain recombines TRBV6-6 with TRBJ2-6; D is undetermined. The CDR3 covers 13 residues. V lost 7 bases and J 0 bases, leaving 4 bases between the germline ends. CDR1 MNHNY and CDR2 SVGAGI come from the germline V gene (reference sequence). CDR3 region: CASTGSGANVLTF. CDR3 sequence (DNA): TGTGCCAGCACCGGCTCTGGGGCCAACGTCCTGACTTTC.

This clone was observed once. The chain joins TRBV24-1 to TRBJ1-1; the D is unclear. Germline CDR1 KGHDR, CDR2 SFDVKD. CDR3 length: 13 amino acids. Trimming removed 9 bases at V and 0 bases at J, with 10 bases between. The CDR3 nucleotides are TGTGCCACCCGTGGGGAGTTGAACACTGAAGCTTTCTTT. Protein sequence: CATRGELNTEAFF.

V usage is TRBV4-3 and J usage is TRBJ1-2, with TRBD1 matching 7 bases. Looked up from germline, CDR1 is LGHNA and CDR2 is YSLEER. The CDR3 is 15 residues long. V lost 6 bases and J lost 8; bases outside the gene matches: 15. In DNA, the CDR3 is TGCGCCAGCAGTAATCCGGGACAGCGCTATGGAGGCTACACCTTC. Translation: CASSNPGQRYGGYTF.

This chain links TRBV6-4 with TRBJ2-3, with 11 nucleotides matching TRBD2. Trimming took 2 bases from V and 4 from J; bases not matched to a gene: 11. The CDR3 contains 18 residues. CDR1 MRHNA and CDR2 SNTAGT come from the germline V gene. CDR3 nucleotides: TGTGCCAGCAGTGACATCTTTAGCGGGAGGGCCGGAGCAGATACGCAGTATTTT. Translated: CASSDIFSGRAGADTQYF.

The chain uses TRBV27 and TRBJ2-7; TRBD1 is a possible D gene (6 bases). Per the germline V gene, CDR1 is MNHEY and CDR2 is SMNVEV (reference sequence). Trimming left V 4 bases short and J 3 bases short, with 19 bases between. This CDR3 has 16 amino acids. CDR3 DNA sequence: TGTGCCAGCAGTTACAAGTGGCAGGGGACGATCTACGAGCAGTACTTC. This sequence encodes CASSYKWQGTIYEQYF.